This record concerns one TCR beta chain sequence. With a J-beta primer mix and a sample-barcoded 5' primer, a second PCR ran roughly 6 to 12 cycles. In TCRdb, the 5' RACE reads were re-called with MiXCR into one record per CDR3 protein. The data show 920,000 or so distinct CDR3 sequences, 45% seen once. This entry comes from a study of blood T cells in healthy people across ages. CDR3 length: 14 residues. The V end lost 6 bases, the J end lost 0 bases, and 12 bases lay between the germline ends. Germline CDR1 and CDR2: DFQATT and SNEGSKA (reference sequence). Sequenced material: blood. The chain has TRBV20-1 and TRBJ2-1; D assignment may be TRBD1 or TRBD2 (5 bases each). This receptor was identified in a woman aged 60-75 years in good health. The CDR3 loop is CSAGPESSYNEQFF. DNA of the CDR3: TGCAGTGCGGGACCTGAGAGCTCCTACAATGAGCAGTTCTTC.